This is a list of T cell receptor beta chains from one sample in a study. TCRdb passed the 5' RACE reads through MiXCR, listing each CDR3 protein once. The sample contains 35,000 to 50,000 distinct CDR3 sequences, approximately 22% of which appear only once. Input material: Tregs sorted from blood. The receptors originated from a female donor with breast cancer. The CDR3 runs from the conserved cysteine through the conserved F or W. The D gene is left open where the match is weak. Only some rows state a clone size, as once, few, many or a class for expanded clones.

V gene	clone size	J gene	CDR3 length	D gene	CDR3 protein	CDR3 DNA
TRBV25-1	few	TRBJ2-7	13	-	CASSDLGGTEQYF	TGTGCCAGCAGTGACCTAGGGGGAACCGAGCAGTACTTC
TRBV10-2	once	TRBJ2-1	14	TRBD2	CASSAGTMYNEQFF	TGCGCCAGCAGTGCCGGGACTATGTACAATGAGCAGTTCTTC
TRBV7-2	few	TRBJ1-6	13	-	CASSLEGVSPLHF	TGTGCCAGCAGCTTAGAGGGAGTTTCACCCCTCCACTTT
TRBV27	few	TRBJ1-1	14	-	CASSFGGSHTEAFF	TGTGCCAGCAGTTTTGGGGGGAGCCACACTGAAGCTTTCTTT
TRBV7-9	-	TRBJ1-1	12	-	CASSLVGEGAFF	TGTGCCAGCAGCTTAGTAGGGGAGGGAGCTTTCTTT
TRBV5-1	-	TRBJ2-5	15	TRBD2	CASSLVGLAEETQYF	TGCGCCAGCAGCTTGGTGGGACTAGCGGAAGAGACCCAGTACTTC
TRBV4-2	-	TRBJ2-7	15	-	CASSQESSGSYEQYF	TGTGCCAGCAGCCAAGAATCAAGCGGGTCCTACGAGCAGTACTTC
TRBV20-1	few	TRBJ2-4	14	-	CSAARGEAKNIQYF	TGCAGTGCAGCAAGGGGGGAGGCCAAAAACATTCAGTACTTC
TRBV4-1	-	TRBJ2-7	16	TRBD1	CASSQDPGGAAYEQYF	TGCGCCAGCAGCCAAGATCCAGGGGGCGCCGCCTACGAGCAGTACTTC
TRBV15	medium-sized	TRBJ2-7	17	TRBD2	CATFRTSGSRGSYEQYF	TGTGCCACCTTTCGGACTAGCGGGAGCCGGGGCTCCTACGAGCAGTACTTC
TRBV9	few	TRBJ2-7	14	TRBD1	CTSSQGTGRYEQYF	TGTACCAGCAGTCAAGGGACAGGGCGCTACGAGCAGTACTTC
TRBV12-3/TRBV12-4	many	TRBJ2-1	20	TRBD2	CASSLFSLREGHTDSNEQFF	TGTGCCAGCAGTTTGTTTTCGTTGCGGGAGGGCCATACGGATAGCAATGAGCAGTTCTTC
TRBV4-2	-	TRBJ2-1	15	-	CASSQDGGTYNEQFF	TGTGCCAGCAGCCAAGATGGGGGCACCTACAATGAGCAGTTCTTC
TRBV7-3	medium-sized	TRBJ2-4	15	TRBD2	CASSVAGTSGNIQYF	TGTGCCAGCAGCGTCGCCGGGACTAGCGGAAACATTCAGTACTTC
TRBV5-6	-	TRBJ2-1	14	TRBD2	CASSSGLAGGPGSF	TGTGCCAGCAGCTCCGGACTAGCGGGAGGGCCAGGGAGCTTC
TRBV7-9	-	TRBJ2-2	14	-	CASRWDQNTGELFF	TGTGCCAGCAGATGGGACCAAAACACCGGGGAGCTGTTTTTT
TRBV3-1	few	TRBJ2-3	17	-	CASSRSSPRTITDTQYF	TGTGCCAGCAGCCGTTCCTCGCCGCGGACCATCACAGATACGCAGTATTTT